The 13 T cell receptor beta chains in this list originate from one sample, sequenced in a study of cytomegalovirus exposure and HLA in healthy donors. PCR employed 60 Vbeta and 13 Jbeta primers. Profiling relied on immunoSEQ multiplex PCR, and the TCRdb table lists in-frame clones only, not all of them. The table shows approximately 100,000 clones, with about 70% occurring only once. Sequencing was done on a sample of PBMCs. These receptors were taken from a woman aged 18-29 years in good health and CMV-seropositive.

This chain connects TRBV5-1 to TRBJ1-1; D is ambiguous. Trimming took 0 bases from V and 0 from J, leaving 6 bases between them. The CDR3 contains 14 residues. Per germline, CDR1 SGHRS and CDR2 YFSETQ. CDR3 bases: TGCGCCAGCAGCTTGGAGAGGGTGAACACTGAAGCTTTCTTT. This encodes CASSLERVNTEAFF.

The V gene is TRBV28, the J gene TRBJ2-3; the match to TRBD2 covers 11 bases. Germline assignment: CDR1 MDHEN and CDR2 SYDVKM. The CDR3 runs to 16 residues. The J segment lost 2 bases and the V segment lost 5 bases, leaving 6 bases of the junction unmatched. The CDR3 bases are TGTGCCAGCAGTCCTCTGGGACTAGCGGACACAGATACGCAGTATTTT. It translates to CASSPLGLADTDTQYF.

The chain employs TRBV5-4 and TRBJ1-2; no clear D gene. Trimming took 2 bases from V and 6 from J, leaving 11 bases between them. The germline gives CDR1 SGHNT, CDR2 YYREEE (reference sequence). The CDR3 has 13 amino acids. CDR3 sequence (DNA): TGTGCCAGCAGCTTCCCAGGTCGCGATGGCTACACCTTC. Protein: CASSFPGRDGYTF.

This clone is labeled as medium-sized. The rearrangement links TRBV7-9 to TRBJ1-1; 8 bases align to TRBD1. V lost 3 bases, J lost 6 bases, and 9 bases stayed unmatched. The length of the CDR3 is 15 residues. Germline V gene data show CDR1 as SEHNR and CDR2 as FQNEAQ (reference sequence). The CDR3 spells CASSFERTGRPEAFF. CDR3 nucleotides: TGTGCCAGCAGCTTTGAAAGGACAGGGAGGCCTGAAGCTTTCTTT.

The CDR3 nucleotides read TGTGCCAGCAGCTCCGACCTGACTAGCGGGAGGGAGACCCAGTACTTC. It specifies CASSSDLTSGRETQYF. The chain links TRBV7-9 to TRBJ2-5, with 13 bases lining up with TRBD2. There are 16 residues in the CDR3. After removal of 4 bases from V and 5 bases from J, the junction contained 7 bases not matched to a gene. Per germline, CDR1 SEHNR and CDR2 FQNEAQ (reference sequence).

The CDR3 sequence: CASSIGRGPYEQYF. The CDR3 coding sequence is TGTGCCAGCAGCATCGGCAGGGGACCCTACGAGCAGTACTTC. The rearrangement uses TRBV7-3 and TRBJ2-7, with D possibly TRBD1 on 6 matching bases. The germline V and J ends were trimmed by 5 bases and 2 bases, with 13 bases remaining between them. The CDR3 length is 14 residues. Germline V gives CDR1 SGHTA, CDR2 FQGTGA.

The V gene is TRBV15, the J gene TRBJ1-2; TRBD1 matches 8 bases. CDR1 and CDR2 (germline): LNHNV, YYDKDF (reference sequence). CDR3 length: 15 amino acids. V trimming: 0 bases; J trimming: 4 bases; junction bases outside the gene matches: 4. CDR3 region: CATSRDRTGSYGYTF. CDR3 nucleotide sequence: TGTGCCACCAGCAGAGACCGGACAGGGAGCTATGGCTACACCTTC.

The chain uses TRBV30 and TRBJ1-2; no firm D call. CDR3 length: 16 residues. The V end lost 7 bases, the J end lost 0 bases, and 21 bases lay between the germline ends. CDR1 is GTSNPN, CDR2 SVGIG, per germline (reference sequence). CDR3 sequence: CASGRQGYTTNYGYTF. In nucleotides, the CDR3 is TGTGCCTCGGGGAGGCAAGGATACACCACTAACTATGGCTACACCTTC.

The chain combines TRBV4-3 with TRBJ2-7; 8 bases match TRBD2. The CDR3 is made up of 16 amino acids. Losses at the gene ends were 0 bases for V and 5 bases for J; bases not matched to a gene: 9. Germline V CDR1 and CDR2: LGHNA, YSLEER. The DNA of the CDR3 is TGCGCCAGCAGCCAAGAATGGGGGACTAGGGTACACGAGCAGTACTTC. This codes for CASSQEWGTRVHEQYF.

The chain recombines TRBV27 with TRBJ2-7; 7 nucleotides match TRBD2. Trimming took 5 bases from V and 5 from J; bases not matched to a gene: 12. The CDR3 has 15 residues. Germline CDR1 MNHEY, CDR2 SMNVEV (reference sequence). This chain's CDR3 is CASSPAEAGTDEQYF. The CDR3 coding sequence is TGTGCCAGCAGTCCTGCTGAAGCGGGAACCGACGAGCAGTACTTC.

This sequence joins TRBV5-1 and TRBJ2-7; 7 bases match TRBD2. Germline V gene lookup returns CDR1 SGHRS and CDR2 YFSETQ. The CDR3 is 15 amino acids. V was clipped by 0 bases and J by 5 bases; unmatched bases: 8. Written as DNA, the CDR3 is TGCGCCAGCAGCTTGGCAGGACTAGTGACCCACGAGCAGTACTTC. This gives the protein CASSLAGLVTHEQYF.

The chain uses TRBV7-9 and TRBJ2-1; 8 nucleotides agree with TRBD2. V was clipped by 10 bases and J by 4 bases; unmatched bases: 12. The CDR3 totals 15 residues. Germline V lookup: CDR1 SEHNR, CDR2 FQNEAQ (reference sequence). DNA for the CDR3: TGTGCCATTGAGCTAGCGGGCCTCTATTACAATGAGCAGTTCTTC. This gives the protein CAIELAGLYYNEQFF.

This sequence joins TRBV25-1 and TRBJ1-2, with 7 bases aligning to TRBD1. The CDR3 runs 13 residues. The V gene's germline CDR1 is MGHDK and CDR2 SYGVNS. The trim removed 6 bases at V and 8 bases at J, leaving 9 bases unmatched. CDR3 nucleotide sequence: TGTGCCAGCAGCCCCGACAGGGTCCGGGGCTACACCTTC. Translating it yields CASSPDRVRGYTF.